The clone carrying this TCR beta chain appeared many times. Antigen specificity is unknown. The data stem from a study of neurological immune-mediated disorders. General study results and limits: The greatest TCR clonal expansion occurred in HTLV-1-associated myelopathy and the least in multiple sclerosis, which fell below healthy controls.

TCRdb called the 5' RACE reads again in MiXCR, with one record for every CDR3 protein. The sample consists of under 45,000 distinct CDR3 sequences, approximately 14% of them appearing once. This TCR was sampled from a woman aged 60-75 years with HTLV-1-associated myelopathy (HAM/TSP). The source material was CD4+ T cells from blood.

The CDR3 here is CSARDFQGGSSPLHF. The CDR3 DNA reads TGCAGTGCTAGAGATTTTCAGGGAGGGAGTTCACCCCTCCACTTT. The chain employs TRBV20-1 and TRBJ1-6; TRBD1 might be the D (5 bases). The CDR3 runs 15 residues. CDR1 is DFQATT, CDR2 SNEGSKA, per germline (reference sequence). V was shortened by 0 bases and J by 9 bases, with 15 bases between the two germline ends.